This T cell receptor (beta chain) comes out of a study of beta chain features in type 1 diabetes. Sequencing targeted expressed TCRB transcripts, as all isolated RNA had been reverse transcribed. Repertoires were generated with immunoSEQ multiplex PCR, while TCRdb's copy carries only in-frame clones and drops some. The data hold 350,000 to 450,000 clones, with around 15% observed a single time. The authors obtained over 98% purity in all sorted populations. Looked up from germline, CDR1 is MDHEN and CDR2 is SYDVKM. The V end was cut by 1 base, the J end by 15 bases, with 13 bases between. The length of the CDR3 is 12 residues.

Source material: naive CD4+ T cells from blood. The chain links TRBV28 to TRBJ2-4; the D gene is possibly TRBD2 (7 bases). The source is a woman aged 18-29 years in good health. CDR3 bases: TGTGCCAGCAGTTTATTCGGGGGGCTTATGTACTTC. The encoded protein is CASSLFGGLMYF.